This TCR beta chain was captured in a study of OX40 agonist ivuxolimab in advanced cancers. Study-wide results and caveats: Compared with CD4+, CD8+ T cells on average had more expanded clones.

TCRdb's table, derived via immunoSEQ multiplex PCR, lists solely in-frame clones and lacks some. The sample shows fewer than 60,000 clones, 80% to 90% of them seen only once. As regards this clone: The antigen is unknown. One junction end does not reproduce the germline sequence, and a read error may be involved.

This receptor was taken from an adult with an advanced solid tumor such as melanoma, head and neck, liver or kidney cancer. The sample was CD4+ or CD8+ T cells sorted from blood, taken in a trial of the OX40 agonist ivuxolimab.

DNA for the CDR3: TGCGGTTCGGCTAGGAGCCTCCAAGAGACCCAGTACTTC. Its protein product is CGSARSLQETQYF. J is TRBJ2-5 and V is TRBV6-1; no clear D gene. The CDR3 is made up of 13 amino acids. The germline V gene has CDR1 MNHNS and CDR2 SASEGT.